This note documents a single TCR beta chain sequence. There are 13 residues in the CDR3. V was cut by 7 bases and J by 4 bases, with 11 bases left in between. The germline V gene encodes CDR1 LNHDA and CDR2 SQIVND (reference sequence). These data belong to a study of cytomegalovirus exposure and HLA in healthy donors. Data came from immunoSEQ multiplex PCR; TCRdb stores just in-frame clones and leaves some out. The sample holds more than 200,000 clones; around 91% are singletons and the top ten take 3.1%. The V gene is TRBV19, the J gene TRBJ2-1; the D gene is possibly TRBD2 (6 bases). Sequenced sample: PBMCs. The receptor comes from a woman aged 25 to 45 in good health and CMV-seronegative. DNA of the CDR3: TGTGCCAGTACCGATAGCGGTTACAATGAGCAGTTCTTC. This gives the protein CASTDSGYNEQFF.